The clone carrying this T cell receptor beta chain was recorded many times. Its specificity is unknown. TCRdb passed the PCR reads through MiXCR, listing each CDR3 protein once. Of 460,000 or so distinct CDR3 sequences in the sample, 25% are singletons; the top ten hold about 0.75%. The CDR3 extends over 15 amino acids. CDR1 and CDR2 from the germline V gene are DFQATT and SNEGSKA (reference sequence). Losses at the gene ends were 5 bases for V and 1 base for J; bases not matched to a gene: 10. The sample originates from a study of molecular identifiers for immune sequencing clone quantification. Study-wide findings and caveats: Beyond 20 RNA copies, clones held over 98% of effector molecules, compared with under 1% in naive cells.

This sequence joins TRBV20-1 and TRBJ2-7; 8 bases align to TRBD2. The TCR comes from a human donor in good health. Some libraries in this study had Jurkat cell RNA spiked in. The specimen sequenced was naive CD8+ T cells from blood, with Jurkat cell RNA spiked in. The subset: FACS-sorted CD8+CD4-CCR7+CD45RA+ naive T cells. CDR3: CSAGTRRVLSYEQYF. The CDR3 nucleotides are TGCAGTGCTGGGACTAGACGTGTCCTATCCTACGAGCAGTACTTC.